The present T cell receptor (beta chain) was sequenced within a study of shared clonotypes between healthy human individuals. Produced via immunoSEQ multiplex PCR; TCRdb's table is partial and in-frame only. The sample lists roughly 1 million clones, approximately 76% occurring once. V lost 6 bases to trimming and J lost 4 bases, with 12 bases between them. Germline V gene lookup returns CDR1 MNHEY and CDR2 SVGAGI. CDR3 length: 13 residues. J is TRBJ1-2 and V is TRBV6-5, with no clear D. This clonotype was sampled from a man aged 18 to 29 in good health. Sequencing was carried out using memory CD4+ T cells sorted from blood. Subset specified: CD45RA-negative fraction. The CDR3 sequence is CASSRQEGYGYTF. CDR3 coding DNA: TGTGCCAGCAGCAGACAAGAGGGCTATGGCTACACCTTC.